These 28 T cell receptor beta chains were all obtained from the same sample, sequenced in a study of cytomegalovirus exposure and HLA in healthy donors. 60 Vbeta and 13 Jbeta primers were used in PCR. Using immunoSEQ multiplex PCR, the repertoire was profiled, and TCRdb retains in-frame clones only, with some absent. The sample contains some 120,000 clones, around 84% of which appear only once. Sequenced material: PBMCs. The receptor set was obtained from a woman in her late teens or twenties in good health and CMV-seropositive.

The chain uses TRBV6-1 and TRBJ1-1; D is unresolved. The CDR3 has 13 residues. Germline CDR1 MNHNS, CDR2 SASEGT. The V and J ends lost 5 bases and 0 bases respectively, with 7 bases between them. The CDR3 here is CASSYEMNTEAFF. The CDR3 nucleotides read TGTGCCAGCAGTTATGAGATGAACACTGAAGCTTTCTTT.

The gene calls are TRBV11-2 and TRBJ2-1; tentative D call: TRBD1 (6 bases). V was trimmed by 6 bases and J by 1 base, leaving 19 bases between them. From germline, CDR1 is SGHAT and CDR2 FQNNGV. The CDR3 covers 17 residues. In DNA, the CDR3 is TGTGCCAGCAGATTGGTAGGACAGCTACAATCCTACAATGAGCAGTTCTTC. This sequence encodes CASRLVGQLQSYNEQFF.

This clone was counted a single time. The rearrangement joins TRBV29-1 to TRBJ2-1, with D unclear. Germline V gene sequence: CDR1 SQVTM, CDR2 ANQGSEA. V dropped 0 bases and J dropped 5 bases, with 20 bases sitting between them. This CDR3 has 17 residues. The CDR3 DNA reads TGCAGCGTTGAAGATCTTCAAGGAGATCTTCCCCACAATGAGCAGTTCTTC. Residues: CSVEDLQGDLPHNEQFF.

A few counts support this clone. The chain is built from TRBV6-5 and TRBJ1-6, with D perhaps matching TRBD1 (6 bases). V was trimmed by 7 bases and J by 10 bases, leaving 20 bases between them. The CDR3 consists of 15 residues. Germline V gene data show CDR1 as MNHEY and CDR2 as SVGAGI. For the CDR3, the DNA is TGTGCCAGCAACCCATCCCCACAGGGAGAGTCACCCCTCCACTTT. Encoded protein: CASNPSPQGESPLHF.

V usage is TRBV5-5 and J usage is TRBJ1-1, with D perhaps TRBD1 (6 bases). Germline V gene sequence: CDR1 SGHKS, CDR2 YYEKEE (reference sequence). The CDR3 runs to 14 residues. The V end was cut by 2 bases, the J end by 4 bases, with 12 bases between. The CDR3 region has the DNA TGTGCCAGCAGCTTTACAGGGAGTGGCACTGAAGCTTTCTTT. Translation: CASSFTGSGTEAFF.

With regard to this clone: An end of the junction differs from the germline gene, which may be a read error. The V call is TRBV11-2, the J call TRBJ2-3, with 8 nucleotides matching TRBD2. In germline, CDR1 is SGHAT, CDR2 FQNNGV. This CDR3 spans 12 amino acids. The CDR3 nucleotides are TGTGCCAGCAGCTTGGAAACGGGGGGGCCCAATTTT. The encoded protein is CASSLETGGPNF.

The chain joins TRBV7-9 to TRBJ2-5; 9 positions match TRBD1. Per the germline V gene, CDR1 is SEHNR and CDR2 is FQNEAQ (reference sequence). The CDR3 is made up of 19 amino acids. J gave up 0 bases and V 6 bases, and 17 bases lay outside the gene matches. The CDR3 loop is CASSSSIYRDRGNQETQYF. The CDR3 bases are TGTGCCAGCAGTTCCTCGATCTACCGAGACAGGGGGAACCAAGAGACCCAGTACTTC.

The chain carries TRBV12-5 and TRBJ1-6; D not certain. The CDR3 length is 18 residues. CDR1 is LGHNT and CDR2 is FRNRAP in the germline V gene. V dropped 3 bases and J dropped 5 bases, with 20 bases sitting between them. CDR3 in DNA: TGTGCTAGTGGTTTAATACTCGGGGTTCACATGGATAATTCACCCCTCCACTTT. Its protein is CASGLILGVHMDNSPLHF.

The V and J genes are TRBV5-6 and TRBJ2-7, with D maybe TRBD1 (5 bases). The V gene lost 3 bases and the J gene lost 1 base, with 11 bases spanning the gap. The CDR3 contains 14 residues. CDR1 SGHDT and CDR2 YYEEEE come from the germline V gene. The CDR3 sequence: CASSSGGQSYEQYF. CDR3 in DNA: TGTGCCAGCAGCTCGGGCGGACAATCCTACGAGCAGTACTTC. The entire variable domain, with the rest obtained from reference TRBV5-6 and TRBJ2-7, is as follows: DAGVTQSPTHLIKTRGQQVTLRCSPKSGHDTVSWYQQALGQGPQFIFQYYEEEERQRGNFPDRFSGHQFPNYSSELNVNALLLGDSALYLCASSSGGQSYEQYFGPGTRLTVT.

This rearrangement joins TRBV21-1 to TRBJ2-1; the table names TRBD2, a call not compared with the DNA. TRBV21-1 is a pseudogene segment. This CDR3 has 19 residues. This CDR3 is CASSKGKRGRGNSYNEQFF. In nucleotides, the CDR3 is TGTGCCAGCAGCAAAGGTAAGCGGGGGAGGGGGAACTCCTACAATGAGCAGTTCTTC.

This rearrangement joins TRBV12-5 to TRBJ1-4, with D possibly being TRBD1 (6 bases). The CDR3 runs to 14 residues. Between the trimmed V and J ends, which lost 5 bases and 8 bases, there was a span of 15 bases. CDR1 and CDR2 from the germline V gene are LGHNT and FRNRAP. For the CDR3, the DNA is TGTGCTAGTGGTACGGGTCAGGGGAACGAAAAACTGTTTTTT. This gives the protein CASGTGQGNEKLFF.

This chain joins TRBV6-1 and TRBJ2-2; unclear D gene. There are 15 residues in the CDR3. Germline V gene data show CDR1 as MNHNS and CDR2 as SASEGT. Between the trimmed V and J ends, which lost 7 bases and 4 bases, there was a span of 16 bases. CDR3 in amino acids: CASTIAVSGTGELFF. The CDR3 nucleotides are TGTGCCAGCACTATTGCAGTATCGGGCACCGGGGAGCTGTTTTTT.

The V call is TRBV7-9, the J call TRBJ1-2; D gene unclear. V was trimmed by 0 bases and J by 7 bases, leaving 12 bases between them. The CDR3 length is 14 residues. Looked up from germline, CDR1 is SEHNR and CDR2 is FQNEAQ (reference sequence). The CDR3 loop reads CASSLAQGPGGYTF. The CDR3, as DNA: TGTGCCAGCAGCTTAGCGCAAGGTCCGGGTGGCTACACCTTC.

This clone showed up just once. The chain has TRBV11-2 and TRBJ2-3; no clear D. The V and J ends lost 5 bases and 4 bases respectively, with 7 bases between them. The CDR3 loop spans 12 amino acids. Germline CDR1 SGHAT, CDR2 FQNNGV. Here the CDR3 reads CASSQAADTQYF. The CDR3 nucleotides read TGTGCCAGCAGCCAGGCCGCAGATACGCAGTATTTT.

Regarding this clone: Additional DNA sequences in this sample encode the identical CDR3. In nucleotides, the CDR3 is TGTGCCAGTAGTGCTGGGACAGGTAGCAATCAGCCCCAGCATTTT. Its translation is CASSAGTGSNQPQHF. The rearrangement joins TRBV19 to TRBJ1-5; 8 nucleotides line up with TRBD1. The trim removed 5 bases at V and 0 bases at J, leaving 3 bases unmatched. Germline CDR1 is LNHDA and CDR2 is SQIVND (reference sequence). The CDR3 length is 15 residues.

This clone came up a few times. This chain joins TRBV5-1 and TRBJ1-4; 7 bases line up with TRBD1. The junction had 7 bases not matched to a gene; V was cut back by 4 bases and J by 7 bases. Germline CDR1 SGHRS, CDR2 YFSETQ. The CDR3 is made up of 14 amino acids. As DNA, the CDR3 is TGCGCCAGCAGCCCGGGACAGAGGGGTGAAAAACTGTTTTTT. It specifies CASSPGQRGEKLFF.

The chain joins TRBV4-1 to TRBJ2-5, with a possible D match to TRBD2 (5 bases). Trimming removed 3 bases from V and 5 bases from J, with 16 bases in between. The CDR3 is 15 amino acids. Germline loops: CDR1 MGHRA, CDR2 YSYEKL. Here the CDR3 reads CASSQVQLVSETQYF. The CDR3 bases are TGCGCCAGCAGCCAGGTCCAACTAGTTTCTGAGACCCAGTACTTC.

The V and J genes are TRBV18 and TRBJ1-2; 8 bases match TRBD1. Germline values: CDR1 KGHSH, CDR2 LQKENI. This CDR3 spans 13 amino acids. The V segment lost 4 bases and the J segment 8 bases; nucleotides outside the gene matches: 6. The CDR3 region is CASSQGQDSGYTF. In DNA, the CDR3 is TGTGCCAGCTCACAGGGACAGGATTCGGGCTACACCTTC.

V usage is TRBV7-9 and J usage is TRBJ2-7, with 7 bases matching TRBD2. With 1 base clipped from V and 12 bases from J, the junction kept 12 bases outside the gene matches. Germline CDR1 and CDR2: SEHNR and FQNEAQ (reference sequence). The CDR3 has 14 amino acids. In DNA form, the CDR3 reads TGTGCCAGCAGCTTAGGAATGGGGGGGTCCGGGCTGTACTTC. Translating it yields CASSLGMGGSGLYF.

The chain uses TRBV5-5 and TRBJ2-1, with TRBD2 matching over 10 bases. V dropped 3 bases and J dropped 4; count of bases not matched to a gene: 7. In germline, CDR1 is SGHKS, CDR2 YYEKEE (reference sequence). This CDR3 comprises 16 residues. DNA for the CDR3: TGTGCCAGCAGCTCCCGGCTAGCGGGGGATTACAATGAGCAGTTCTTC. This gives the protein CASSSRLAGDYNEQFF.

The chain uses TRBV28 and TRBJ1-4; tentative D call: TRBD1 (5 bases). Germline CDR1 reads MDHEN; CDR2 reads SYDVKM. The CDR3 extends over 13 amino acids. V gave up 6 bases and J gave up 5 bases, with 10 bases separating them. DNA of the CDR3: TGTGCCAGCAGGGACACGGAAAATGAAAAACTGTTTTTT. It codes for CASRDTENEKLFF.

The chain joins TRBV5-1 to TRBJ2-2; 10 bases map to TRBD2. Germline V gives CDR1 SGHRS, CDR2 YFSETQ. The CDR3 is made up of 15 amino acids. V trimming: 10 bases; J trimming: 7 bases; junction bases outside the gene matches: 13. CDR3: CARRWSASGGGELFF. The DNA for the CDR3 is TGCGCCCGGCGATGGTCGGCTAGCGGGGGCGGGGAGCTGTTTTTT.

This clone was observed a few times. The V and J genes are TRBV11-2 and TRBJ2-7; a weak D match, TRBD2 (6 bases). This CDR3 has 11 amino acids. Between the trimmed V and J ends, which lost 11 bases and 6 bases, there was a span of 14 bases. Germline V gives CDR1 SGHAT, CDR2 FQNNGV. The CDR3: CAAGLASEQYF. Here the CDR3 DNA reads TGTGCCGCGGGGTTGGCCTCCGAGCAGTACTTC.

This chain uses TRBV5-4 with TRBJ2-7; 9 nucleotides align to TRBD1. V shed 4 bases, J shed 3 bases, and the junction held 2 bases outside the gene matches. This CDR3 spans 13 amino acids. The germline gives CDR1 SGHNT, CDR2 YYREEE (reference sequence). CDR3 DNA: TGTGCCAGCAGCAGGACAGGGGACTACGAGCAGTACTTC. Amino acid sequence: CASSRTGDYEQYF.

DNA for the CDR3: TGTGCCTGGAAGGCGGAAGGGGGCACTGAAGCTTTCTTT. It specifies CAWKAEGGTEAFF. This chain joins TRBV30 and TRBJ1-1; perhaps TRBD1 as D (6 bases). The CDR3 has 13 amino acids. Germline CDR1 is GTSNPN and CDR2 is SVGIG (reference sequence). The V end lost 4 bases, the J end lost 4 bases, and 13 bases lay between the germline ends.

The chain recombines TRBV6-5 with TRBJ1-6, with TRBD1 matching over 7 bases. This CDR3 has 15 amino acids. From germline, CDR1 is MNHEY and CDR2 SVGAGI. J lost 9 bases, V lost 2 bases, and 7 bases had no gene match. The CDR3 is CASSYPGQAGSPLHF. The CDR3 coding sequence is TGTGCCAGCAGTTACCCCGGACAGGCGGGTTCACCCCTCCACTTT.

V usage is TRBV4-1 and J usage is TRBJ2-7; 12 nucleotides agree with TRBD2. CDR1 and CDR2 (germline): MGHRA, YSYEKL. This CDR3 region has 17 residues. V shed 0 bases, J shed 3 bases, and the junction held 6 bases outside the gene matches. The CDR3 DNA is TGCGCCAGCAGCCAAGATGAAGGACTAGCGGGGATCTACGAGCAGTACTTC. This translates into CASSQDEGLAGIYEQYF.

In its sample, this clone was seen once. The V gene is TRBV9, the J gene TRBJ1-6, with TRBD1 matching over 8 bases. V trimming: 7 bases; J trimming: 14 bases; junction bases outside the gene matches: 11. Germline V gene data show CDR1 as SGDLS and CDR2 as YYNGEE. The CDR3 is made up of 13 amino acids. This chain's CDR3 is CASDQGAFGSLHF. CDR3 nucleotide sequence: TGTGCCAGCGACCAGGGGGCTTTCGGGTCCCTCCACTTT.